These 5 T cell receptor beta chains came from one sample sequenced in a study of CD8+ T cells in alopecia areata. Extraction and reverse transcription of RNA yielded cDNA as the sequencing template. Libraries were prepared by immunoSEQ multiplex PCR; TCRdb keeps only in-frame clonotypes and omits some of them. The table includes about 150,000 clones, roughly 44% detected once. Sequencing was carried out using CD4+ T cells sorted from blood. The receptors here all came from a human donor with alopecia areata.

About this clone itself: This same CDR3 is encoded by further DNA sequences in the sample. The CDR3 DNA follows: TGTGCCAGCTCATCCGGACAGAACACTGAAGCTTTCTTT. This translates into CASSSGQNTEAFF. The chain is built from TRBV18 and TRBJ1-1; perhaps TRBD1 as D (5 bases). CDR1 and CDR2 from the germline V gene are KGHSH and LQKENI. The CDR3 spans 13 residues. Trimming cost V 5 bases and J 1 base, with 8 bases left between them. Filled out from reference TRBV18 and TRBJ1-1, the complete variable domain reads NAGVMQNPRHLVRRRGQEARLRCSPMKGHSHVYWYRQLPEEGLKFMVYLQKENIIDESGMPKERFSAEFPKEGPSILRIQQVVRGDSAAYFCASSSGQNTEAFFGQGTRLTVV.

This chain links TRBV9 with TRBJ1-1, with D possibly matching TRBD1 (6 bases). V was clipped by 3 bases and J by 2 bases, with 14 bases between them. Germline loops: CDR1 SGDLS, CDR2 YYNGEE. The CDR3 length is 15 residues. CDR3 in amino acids: CASSAEGGPNTEAFF. CDR3 nucleotide sequence: TGTGCCAGCAGCGCAGAGGGGGGACCTAACACTGAAGCTTTCTTT.

This clone was seen only a few times. The rearrangement links TRBV29-1 to TRBJ1-2; no definite D call. Between the trimmed V and J ends, which lost 4 bases and 8 bases, there was a span of 11 bases. Germline V gene lookup returns CDR1 SQVTM and CDR2 ANQGSEA. The CDR3 has 11 amino acids. Written as DNA, the CDR3 is TGCAGCGTTGTGAGGACCCAGGGCTACACCTTC. Amino acid sequence: CSVVRTQGYTF.

This rearrangement joins TRBV11-3 to TRBJ1-2, with a weak D call TRBD1 (5 bases). The CDR3 consists of 18 residues. Looked up from germline, CDR1 is SGHNT and CDR2 is YENEEA. V lost 4 bases and J 0 bases, leaving 21 bases between the germline ends. This chain's CDR3 is CASSSRLEGHLANYGYTF. In nucleotides, the CDR3 is TGTGCCAGCAGCTCCCGCCTGGAGGGGCACCTTGCTAACTATGGCTACACCTTC.

The table lists this clone with a few counts. This rearrangement joins TRBV5-1 to TRBJ2-7; 7 positions agree with TRBD1. CDR3 length: 13 residues. Germline values: CDR1 SGHRS, CDR2 YFSETQ. J gave up 3 bases and V 0 bases, and 0 bases lay outside the gene matches. The chain's CDR3 is CASSLGTGYEQYF. The CDR3 coding sequence is TGCGCCAGCAGCTTGGGGACAGGCTACGAGCAGTACTTC.